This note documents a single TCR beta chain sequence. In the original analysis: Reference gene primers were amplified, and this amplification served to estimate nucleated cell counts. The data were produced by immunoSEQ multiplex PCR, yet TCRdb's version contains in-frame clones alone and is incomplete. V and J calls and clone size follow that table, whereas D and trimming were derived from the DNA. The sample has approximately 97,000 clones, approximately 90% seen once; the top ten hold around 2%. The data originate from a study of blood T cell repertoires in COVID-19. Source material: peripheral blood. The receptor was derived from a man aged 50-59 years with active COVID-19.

The CDR3 loop reads CASSLGGPNTGELFF. As DNA, the CDR3 is TGTGCCAGCAGCTTAGGGGGCCCGAACACCGGGGAGCTGTTTTTT. The chain is built from TRBV7-6 and TRBJ2-2; perhaps TRBD1 as D (5 bases). V gave up 1 base and J gave up 0 bases, with 6 bases separating them. Germline CDR1 is SGHVS and CDR2 is FNYEAQ. CDR3 length equals 15 residues.